A single sample is the source of the 7 T cell receptor beta chains below, sequenced in a study of cytomegalovirus exposure and HLA in healthy donors. PCR primers comprised 60 Vbeta and 13 Jbeta primers. This table comes from immunoSEQ multiplex PCR, and its TCRdb copy is limited to in-frame clones, with some not included. The sample has approximately 140,000 clones, approximately 79% seen once; the top ten hold approximately 1%. The sequenced material came from PBMCs. These receptors were obtained from a man between 18 and 35 years old in good health and CMV-seronegative.

This clone was detected once. V is TRBV10-3 and J is TRBJ2-3; D possibly corresponds to TRBD2 (5 bases). Germline lookup yields CDR1 ENHRY and CDR2 SYGVKD. The V and J ends lost 2 bases and 5 bases respectively, with 29 bases between them. The CDR3 consists of 20 residues. CDR3 amino acids: CAISEGSHSVSWAGGDTQYF. CDR3 sequence (DNA): TGTGCCATCAGTGAGGGATCCCATTCAGTGAGTTGGGCAGGAGGAGATACGCAGTATTTT.

This rearrangement joins TRBV27 to TRBJ2-1, with 8 bases matching TRBD1. Germline V lookup: CDR1 MNHEY, CDR2 SMNVEV (reference sequence). The CDR3 is 15 residues long. J gave up 4 bases and V 2 bases, and 4 bases lay outside the gene matches. CDR3: CASSLDRGKYNEQFF. DNA of the CDR3: TGTGCCAGCAGTTTAGACAGGGGCAAATACAATGAGCAGTTCTTC.

This clone has a handful of counts. The chain couples TRBV2 to TRBJ2-3, with 12 nucleotides matching TRBD2. The V and J ends lost 4 bases and 6 bases, in that order; junction bases with no gene match: 2. Germline V CDR1 and CDR2: SNHLY, FYNNEI. This CDR3 has 14 amino acids. CDR3 in DNA: TGTGCCAGCAGTGGGACTAGCGGGGTGGATACGCAGTATTTT. Translated, it gives CASSGTSGVDTQYF.

This clone was seen a handful of times. The chain joins TRBV6-5 to TRBJ1-3; 8 bases match TRBD1. This CDR3 contains 14 residues. Germline trimming cut 6 bases from V and 6 bases from J; bases unmatched to any gene: 7. Germline-derived CDR1 and CDR2 are MNHEY and SVGAGI. The CDR3 region is CASSLTGDLNTIYF. The CDR3 DNA reads as TGTGCCAGCAGCTTGACAGGGGACTTAAACACCATATATTTT.

CDR3 coding DNA: TGTGCCAGCAGCGCCGCCGGGACAGGAGGGGAAAAACTGTTTTTT. As protein: CASSAAGTGGEKLFF. This chain joins TRBV5-6 and TRBJ1-4; 8 positions agree with TRBD1. Losses at the gene ends were 4 bases for V and 8 bases for J; bases not matched to a gene: 10. The CDR3 sequence is 15 residues long. Germline CDR1 and CDR2: SGHDT and YYEEEE.

This clone was seen ten or more times. CDR3 amino acids: CASRPMGEGNTEAFF. In DNA, the CDR3 is TGTGCCAGCAGACCCATGGGGGAGGGGAACACTGAAGCTTTCTTT. The chain carries TRBV28 and TRBJ1-1; D is possibly TRBD1 (5 bases). Germline values: CDR1 MDHEN, CDR2 SYDVKM. This CDR3 comprises 15 residues. V gave up 6 bases and J gave up 1 base, with 15 bases separating them.

The chain has TRBV29-1 and TRBJ2-1, with a possible D match to TRBD2 (5 bases). The CDR3 extends over 12 amino acids. The germline CDR1 and CDR2 sequences are SQVTM and ANQGSEA. With 4 bases removed from V and 7 bases from J, the gap between germline ends came to 11 bases. This CDR3 reads CSVGSGNNEQFF. In nucleotides, the CDR3 is TGCAGCGTTGGGTCCGGGAATAATGAGCAGTTCTTC.